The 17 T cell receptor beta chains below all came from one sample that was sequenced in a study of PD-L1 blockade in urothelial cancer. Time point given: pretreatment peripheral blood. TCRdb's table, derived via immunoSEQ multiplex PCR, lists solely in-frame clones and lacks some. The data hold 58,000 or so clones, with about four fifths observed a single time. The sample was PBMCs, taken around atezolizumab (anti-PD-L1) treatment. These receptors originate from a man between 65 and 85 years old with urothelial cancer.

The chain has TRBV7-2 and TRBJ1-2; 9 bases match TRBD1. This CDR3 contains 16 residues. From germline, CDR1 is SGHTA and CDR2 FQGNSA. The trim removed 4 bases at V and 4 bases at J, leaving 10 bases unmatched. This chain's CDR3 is CASSSTGGATFYGYTF. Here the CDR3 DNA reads TGTGCCAGCAGCTCCACAGGGGGCGCAACTTTCTATGGCTACACCTTC. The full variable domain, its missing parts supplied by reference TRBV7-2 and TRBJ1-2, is GAGVSQSPSNKVTEKGKDVELRCDPISGHTALYWYRQSLGQGLEFLIYFQGNSAPDKSGLPSDRFSAERTGGSVSTLTIQRTQQEDSAVYLCASSSTGGATFYGYTFGSGTRLTVV.

CDR3 residues: CASSKQGTGANVLTF. CDR3 coding DNA: TGTGCCAGCAGTAAACAGGGGACCGGGGCCAACGTCCTGACTTTC. V and J are TRBV6-1 and TRBJ2-6, with 7 bases identical to TRBD1. In germline, CDR1 is MNHNS, CDR2 SASEGT. CDR3 length: 15 amino acids. V lost 5 bases, J lost 4 bases, and 5 bases stayed unmatched.

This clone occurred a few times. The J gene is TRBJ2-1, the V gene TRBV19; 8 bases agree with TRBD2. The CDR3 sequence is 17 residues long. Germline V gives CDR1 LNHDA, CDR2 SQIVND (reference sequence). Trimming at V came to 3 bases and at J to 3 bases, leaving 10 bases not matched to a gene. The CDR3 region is CASSMVTLAELYNEQFF. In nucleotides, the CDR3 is TGTGCCAGTAGTATGGTAACACTAGCGGAGCTCTACAATGAGCAGTTCTTC.

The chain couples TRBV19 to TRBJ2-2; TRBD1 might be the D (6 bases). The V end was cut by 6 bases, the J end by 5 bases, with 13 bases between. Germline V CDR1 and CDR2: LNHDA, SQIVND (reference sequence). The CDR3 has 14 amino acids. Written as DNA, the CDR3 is TGTGCCAGTAGACAGGGTCATGGGACCGGGGAGCTGTTTTTT. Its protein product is CASRQGHGTGELFF.

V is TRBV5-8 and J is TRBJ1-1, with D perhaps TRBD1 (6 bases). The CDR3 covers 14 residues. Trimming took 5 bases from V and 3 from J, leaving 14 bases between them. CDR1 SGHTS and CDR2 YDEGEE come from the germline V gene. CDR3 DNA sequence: TGTGCCAGCAGGGATCGGGGGGCGTACACTGAAGCTTTCTTT. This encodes CASRDRGAYTEAFF. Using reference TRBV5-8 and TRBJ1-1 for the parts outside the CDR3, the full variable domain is EAGVTQSPTHLIKTRGQQATLRCSPISGHTSVYWYQQALGLGLQFLLWYDEGEERNRGNFPPRFSGRQFPNYSSELNVNALELEDSALYLCASRDRGAYTEAFFGQGTRLTVV.

CDR3 amino acids: CASSFGQSNTEAFF. In DNA, the CDR3 is TGTGCCAGCAGTTTTGGACAGTCGAACACTGAAGCTTTCTTT. The V gene is TRBV27, the J gene TRBJ1-1; tentative D call: TRBD1 (6 bases). Per germline, CDR1 MNHEY and CDR2 SMNVEV (reference sequence). V was shortened by 3 bases and J by 1 base, with 9 bases between the two germline ends. CDR3 length: 14 residues.

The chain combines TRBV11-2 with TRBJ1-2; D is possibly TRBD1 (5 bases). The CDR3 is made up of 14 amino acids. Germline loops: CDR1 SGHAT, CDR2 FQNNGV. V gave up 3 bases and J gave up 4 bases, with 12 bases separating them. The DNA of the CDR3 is TGTGCCAGCAGCTTGAATCGGGGGTTCTATGGCTACACCTTC. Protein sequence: CASSLNRGFYGYTF. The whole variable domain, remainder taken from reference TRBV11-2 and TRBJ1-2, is EAGVAQSPRYKIIEKRQSVAFWCNPISGHATLYWYQQILGQGPKLLIQFQNNGVVDDSQLPKDRFSAERLKGVDSTLKIQPAKLEDSAVYLCASSLNRGFYGYTFGSGTRLTVV.

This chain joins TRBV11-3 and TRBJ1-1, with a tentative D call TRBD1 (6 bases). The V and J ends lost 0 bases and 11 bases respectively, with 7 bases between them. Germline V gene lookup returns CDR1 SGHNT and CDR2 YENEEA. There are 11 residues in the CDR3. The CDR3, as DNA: TGTGCCAGCAGCTTAGAGGGGGCCGCTTTCTTT. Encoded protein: CASSLEGAAFF.

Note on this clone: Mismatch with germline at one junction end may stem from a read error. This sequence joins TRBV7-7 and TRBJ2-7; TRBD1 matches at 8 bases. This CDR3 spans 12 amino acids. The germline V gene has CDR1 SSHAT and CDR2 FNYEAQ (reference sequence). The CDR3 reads CASSLQGVEQYF. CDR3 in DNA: TGTGCTAGCAGCTTACAGGGGGTCGAGCAGTACTTC.

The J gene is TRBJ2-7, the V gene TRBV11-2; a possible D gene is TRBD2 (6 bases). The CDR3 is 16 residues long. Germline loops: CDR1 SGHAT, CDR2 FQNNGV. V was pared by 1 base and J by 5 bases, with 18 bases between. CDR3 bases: TGTGCCAGCAGCTTAGGTCGGACGGGAGTGGTCCACGAGCAGTACTTC. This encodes CASSLGRTGVVHEQYF.

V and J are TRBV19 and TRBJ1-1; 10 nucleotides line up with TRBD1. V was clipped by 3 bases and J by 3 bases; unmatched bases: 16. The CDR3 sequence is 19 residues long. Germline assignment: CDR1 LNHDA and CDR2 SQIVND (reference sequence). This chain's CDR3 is CASSMPPGQGIEGDTEAFF. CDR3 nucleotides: TGTGCCAGTAGTATGCCTCCGGGACAGGGGATTGAAGGGGACACTGAAGCTTTCTTT.

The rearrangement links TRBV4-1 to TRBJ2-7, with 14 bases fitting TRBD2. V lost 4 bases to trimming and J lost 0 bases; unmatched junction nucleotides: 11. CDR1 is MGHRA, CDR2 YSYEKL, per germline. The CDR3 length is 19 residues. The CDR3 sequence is CASSPGGRLAGGSSYEQYF. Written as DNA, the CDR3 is TGCGCCAGCAGCCCCGGGGGGCGACTAGCGGGAGGGAGCTCCTACGAGCAGTACTTC.

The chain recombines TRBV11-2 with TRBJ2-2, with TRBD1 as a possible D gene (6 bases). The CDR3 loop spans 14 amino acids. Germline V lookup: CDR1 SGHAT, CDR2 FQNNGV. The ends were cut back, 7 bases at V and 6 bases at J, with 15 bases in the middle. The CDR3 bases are TGTGCCAGCAACGACAGGTGGTCACCCGGGGAGCTGTTTTTT. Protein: CASNDRWSPGELFF.

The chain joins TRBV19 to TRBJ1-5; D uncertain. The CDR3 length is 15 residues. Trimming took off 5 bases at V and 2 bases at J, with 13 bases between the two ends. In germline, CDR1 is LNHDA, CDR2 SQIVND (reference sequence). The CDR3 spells CASSETAAGNQPQHF. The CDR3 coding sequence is TGTGCCAGTAGTGAAACAGCGGCAGGCAATCAGCCCCAGCATTTT. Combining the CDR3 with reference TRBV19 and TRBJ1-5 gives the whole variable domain DGGITQSPKYLFRKEGQNVTLSCEQNLNHDAMYWYRQDPGQGLRLIYYSQIVNDFQKGDIAEGYSVSREKKESFPLTVTSAQKNPTAFYLCASSETAAGNQPQHFGDGTRLSIL.

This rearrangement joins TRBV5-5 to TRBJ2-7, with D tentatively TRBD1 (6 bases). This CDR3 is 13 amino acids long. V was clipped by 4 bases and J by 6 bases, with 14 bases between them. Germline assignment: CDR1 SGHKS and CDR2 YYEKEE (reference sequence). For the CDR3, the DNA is TGTGCCAGCAGCCCACTACAGGGCTCCGAGCAGTACTTC. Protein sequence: CASSPLQGSEQYF.

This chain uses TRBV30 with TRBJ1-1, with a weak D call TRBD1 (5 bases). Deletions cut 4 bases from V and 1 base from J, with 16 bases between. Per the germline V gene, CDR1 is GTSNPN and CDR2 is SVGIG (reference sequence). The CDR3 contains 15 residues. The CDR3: CAWTTEGHPNTEAFF. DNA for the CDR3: TGTGCCTGGACCACGGAAGGACACCCGAACACTGAAGCTTTCTTT.

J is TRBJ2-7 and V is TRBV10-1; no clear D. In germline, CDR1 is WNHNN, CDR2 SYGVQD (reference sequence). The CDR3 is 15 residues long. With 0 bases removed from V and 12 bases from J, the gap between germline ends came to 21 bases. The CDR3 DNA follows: TGCGCCAGCAGTGAGTCGGTCTCAAACACCCGTCCTCCGTACTTC. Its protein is CASSESVSNTRPPYF.